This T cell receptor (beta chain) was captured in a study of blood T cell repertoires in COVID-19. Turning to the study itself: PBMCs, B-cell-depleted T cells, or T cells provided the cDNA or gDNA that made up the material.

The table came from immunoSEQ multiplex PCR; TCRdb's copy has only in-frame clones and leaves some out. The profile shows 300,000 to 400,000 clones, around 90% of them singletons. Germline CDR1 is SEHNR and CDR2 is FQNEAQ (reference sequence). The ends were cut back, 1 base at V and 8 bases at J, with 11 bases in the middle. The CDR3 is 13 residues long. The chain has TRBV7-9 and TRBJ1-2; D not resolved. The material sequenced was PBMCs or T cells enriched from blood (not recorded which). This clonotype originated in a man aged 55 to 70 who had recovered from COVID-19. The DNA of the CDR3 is TGTGCCAGCAGCTTAGTTGGGCAAGGCGGCTACACCTTC. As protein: CASSLVGQGGYTF.